Following are 5 T cell receptor beta chains from one sample sequenced in a study of control samples from healthy donors and cancer patients. TCRdb's table, derived via immunoSEQ multiplex PCR, lists solely in-frame clones and lacks some. The sample shows fewer than 200,000 clones, roughly 93% of them seen only once. Sample: blood. The receptors derive from a woman aged 60 to 75 in good health.

J is TRBJ2-7 and V is TRBV6-6, with D hard to call. The germline gives CDR1 MNHNY, CDR2 SVGAGI (reference sequence). Trimming left V 10 bases short and J 4 bases short, with 11 bases between. The CDR3 is 11 residues long. The CDR3 here is CATSGAYEQYF. The CDR3 region has the DNA TGTGCCACATCAGGAGCTTACGAGCAGTACTTC.

The table lists this clone with a count of one. This sequence joins TRBV4-1 and TRBJ2-3, with a possible D match to TRBD2 (6 bases). Trimming pared 3 bases from V and 5 bases from J, leaving 24 bases between. This CDR3 has 18 amino acids. CDR1 and CDR2 (germline): MGHRA, YSYEKL. CDR3 in DNA: TGCGCCAGCAGCCAGGTGCCGACTAGTTCTATCTCGAAAGATACGCAGTATTTT. This codes for CASSQVPTSSISKDTQYF.

The J gene is TRBJ1-4, the V gene TRBV21-1. TRBV21-1 is shown as a pseudogene. CDR3 size: 17 residues. CDR3 sequence (DNA): TGTGCCAGCAGCAAAGGAAGGCCGGGAAAGACTAATGAAAAACTGTTTTTT. It is translated as CASSKGRPGKTNEKLFF.

A remark on this clone: The junction differs from germline at one of its ends, possibly a read error. This rearrangement joins TRBV12-3 or TRBV12-4 to TRBJ2-3, with 7 bases aligning to TRBD2. CDR3 size: 12 residues. In DNA form, the CDR3 reads TGTGCCAGCACCTTGTCAGCGGGGAGTTCCATTTTT. It yields the protein CASTLSAGSSIF.

V gene TRBV18 combines with J gene TRBJ2-2; 10 positions match TRBD1. This CDR3 contains 17 residues. V dropped 8 bases and J dropped 4; count of bases not matched to a gene: 13. Germline CDR1 reads KGHSH; CDR2 reads LQKENI. This CDR3 reads CASTLLSGTGVTGELFF. The CDR3 nucleotides are TGTGCCAGCACCTTACTATCCGGGACAGGGGTCACCGGGGAGCTGTTTTTT.